The next 26 T cell receptor beta chains were all read from a single sample in a study of monozygotic twins with inflammatory bowel disease. TCRdb re-called the 5' RACE reads and catalogs CDR3 proteins one per entry, DNA excluded. The specimen's table records around 200,000 distinct CDR3 sequences. The source material was blood. The receptors shown here come from a human donor with ulcerative colitis or Crohn's disease, or a healthy co-twin of an affected twin (not recorded which).

CDR3 region: CASSQGHGAGGTEAFF. The gene calls are TRBV4-1 and TRBJ1-1; the TRBD1 assignment by TCRdb is unverifiable without DNA. CDR1 and CDR2 (germline): MGHRA, YSYEKL. The CDR3 loop spans 16 amino acids.

The chain links TRBV7-8 to TRBJ1-1. The V gene's germline CDR1 is SGHVS and CDR2 FQNEAQ. There are 11 residues in the CDR3. The CDR3 region is CASSWGTEAFF.

The gene calls are TRBV7-9 and TRBJ1-4. There are 15 residues in the CDR3. Germline V gene lookup returns CDR1 SEHNR and CDR2 FQNEAQ (reference sequence). The CDR3 sequence is CASSSSGRHNEKLFF.

V gene TRBV6-2 or TRBV6-3 combines with J gene TRBJ1-5. CDR3 length equals 14 residues. Germline lookup yields CDR1 MNHEY and CDR2 SVGEGT. The CDR3: CASTLQDRYQPQHF.

The CDR3 protein is CASSLVVEDSTEAFF. The rearrangement uses TRBV7-6 and TRBJ1-1. CDR3 length equals 15 residues. Looked up from germline, CDR1 is SGHVS and CDR2 is FNYEAQ.

The V call is TRBV5-1, the J call TRBJ2-7; the D call of TRBD1 rests on TCRdb alone, since no DNA is present to check it. Germline V gene sequence: CDR1 SGHRS, CDR2 YFSETQ. This CDR3 region has 14 residues. This CDR3 reads CASSYAGTNYEQYF.

The chain uses TRBV7-2 and TRBJ1-6; TCRdb selects TRBD1, and the lack of DNA leaves this call unchecked. The CDR3 contains 15 residues. Germline CDR1 and CDR2: SGHTA and FQGNSA. This CDR3 is CASSLLGAWNSPLHF.

The V gene is TRBV5-6, the J gene TRBJ2-3; the D call from TCRdb, TRBD2, cannot be confirmed without DNA. Per the germline V gene, CDR1 is SGHDT and CDR2 is YYEEEE. The CDR3 contains 14 residues. The CDR3 sequence: CASSRDGSTDTQYF.

The chain joins TRBV5-1 to TRBJ2-7; TCRdb's D call of TRBD2 is untestable without DNA. The CDR3 is made up of 15 amino acids. Germline V gene data show CDR1 as SGHRS and CDR2 as YFSETQ. The CDR3 loop reads CASSPVASGRYEQYF.

The gene calls are TRBV5-1 and TRBJ1-1; TCRdb calls TRBD1, which cannot be checked without DNA. From germline, CDR1 is SGHRS and CDR2 YFSETQ. The CDR3 extends over 15 amino acids. The CDR3 here is CASSQRGQLNTEAFF.

The genes are TRBV12-3 or TRBV12-4 and TRBJ1-1; TCRdb returns TRBD1, unconfirmable since there is no DNA. This CDR3 contains 16 residues. This chain's CDR3 is CASSLIRTAKNTEAFF.

The rearrangement links TRBV5-1 to TRBJ2-3; TCRdb selects TRBD1, and the lack of DNA leaves this call unchecked. CDR3 size: 16 residues. Germline V lookup: CDR1 SGHRS, CDR2 YFSETQ. The CDR3 spells CASRQGKPGATDTQYF.

V and J are TRBV20-1 and TRBJ1-4; TCRdb's D gene call, TRBD1, goes unchecked for lack of DNA. Germline V CDR1 and CDR2: DFQATT, SNEGSKA (reference sequence). This CDR3 has 15 residues. The CDR3 is CSATEPGTGYGKLFF.

V gene TRBV29-1 combines with J gene TRBJ2-4; TCRdb gives TRBD2 as the D gene, but with no DNA this cannot be confirmed. Germline loops: CDR1 SQVTM, CDR2 ANQGSEA. The CDR3 consists of 14 residues. CDR3 loop: CSVSPATDRSIQYF. The entire variable domain, with the rest obtained from reference TRBV29-1 and TRBJ2-4, is as follows: SAVISQKPSRDICQRGTSLTIQCQVDSQVTMMFWYRQQPGQSLTLIATANQGSEATYESGFVIDKFPISRPNLTFSTLTVSNMSPEDSSIYLCSVSPATDRSIQYFGAGTRLSVL.

This chain links TRBV20-1 with TRBJ1-1; TCRdb selects TRBD1, and the lack of DNA leaves this call unchecked. The germline CDR1 and CDR2 sequences are DFQATT and SNEGSKA (reference sequence). This CDR3 has 17 residues. This CDR3 is CSARQHRTGTRNTEAFF.

The chain couples TRBV20-1 to TRBJ2-7; checking the TCRdb D call of TRBD2 is not possible without DNA. This CDR3 contains 14 residues. Per the germline V gene, CDR1 is DFQATT and CDR2 is SNEGSKA (reference sequence). Here the CDR3 reads CSARRFGGAYEQYF.

This rearrangement joins TRBV5-1 to TRBJ2-5; TCRdb proposes TRBD1, but this gene call is untestable without DNA. CDR1 and CDR2 (germline): SGHRS, YFSETQ. The CDR3 spans 14 residues. The CDR3 is CASSLTQGLETQYF. The variable domain in full, completed from reference TRBV5-1 and TRBJ2-5, reads KAGVTQTPRYLIKTRGQQVTLSCSPISGHRSVSWYQQTPGQGLQFLFEYFSETQRNKGNFPGRFSGRQFSNSRSEMNVSTLELGDSALYLCASSLTQGLETQYFGPGTRLLVL.

The V gene is TRBV6-5, the J gene TRBJ2-2. Germline V CDR1 and CDR2: MNHEY, SVGAGI. This CDR3 spans 13 amino acids. CDR3: CASTQENTGELFF.

J is TRBJ2-2 and V is TRBV7-2; TCRdb designates TRBD1, a call that cannot be tested without DNA. The CDR3 sequence is 16 residues long. In germline, CDR1 is SGHTA, CDR2 FQGNSA. CDR3 loop: CASSLAQGAYTGELFF.

J is TRBJ1-1 and V is TRBV4-2. Looked up from germline, CDR1 is LGHNA and CDR2 is YNFKEQ. The CDR3 extends over 13 amino acids. CDR3 sequence: CASSQLPFTEAFF.

This chain uses TRBV18 with TRBJ2-1; lacking DNA, the TRBD2 call made by TCRdb goes unchecked. Germline values: CDR1 KGHSH, CDR2 LQKENI. The CDR3 covers 16 residues. CDR3 amino acids: CASSPSGTRKYNEQFF.

The chain employs TRBV5-1 and TRBJ1-6. Germline V gene data show CDR1 as SGHRS and CDR2 as YFSETQ. CDR3 length equals 14 residues. CDR3: CASSLGSYNSPLHF. Based on the CDR3 plus reference TRBV5-1 and TRBJ1-6, the full variable domain is KAGVTQTPRYLIKTRGQQVTLSCSPISGHRSVSWYQQTPGQGLQFLFEYFSETQRNKGNFPGRFSGRQFSNSRSEMNVSTLELGDSALYLCASSLGSYNSPLHFGNGTRLTVT.

The V gene is TRBV7-2, the J gene TRBJ2-3; TCRdb outputs TRBD1, but without DNA this stays unchecked. CDR3 length: 15 amino acids. CDR1 SGHTA and CDR2 FQGNSA come from the germline V gene. CDR3 protein: CASSLVMRGGDTQYF. The whole variable domain, remainder taken from reference TRBV7-2 and TRBJ2-3, is GAGVSQSPSNKVTEKGKDVELRCDPISGHTALYWYRQSLGQGLEFLIYFQGNSAPDKSGLPSDRFSAERTGGSVSTLTIQRTQQEDSAVYLCASSLVMRGGDTQYFGPGTRLTVL.

V usage is TRBV6-5 and J usage is TRBJ2-7; TCRdb proposes TRBD2, but this gene call is untestable without DNA. This CDR3 contains 15 residues. Germline V gives CDR1 MNHEY, CDR2 SVGAGI. The CDR3 region is CASSFRAGEGYEQYF.

The genes are TRBV12-3 or TRBV12-4 and TRBJ2-7; the TCRdb D gene call, TRBD2, has no DNA to confirm it. The CDR3 has 13 amino acids. CDR3 in amino acids: CASSPDGGMEQYF.

The chain joins TRBV6-4 to TRBJ2-1; TCRdb selects TRBD1, and the lack of DNA leaves this call unchecked. This CDR3 region has 15 residues. Per germline, CDR1 MRHNA and CDR2 SNTAGT. The CDR3 spells CASSPQGGDYNEQFF.